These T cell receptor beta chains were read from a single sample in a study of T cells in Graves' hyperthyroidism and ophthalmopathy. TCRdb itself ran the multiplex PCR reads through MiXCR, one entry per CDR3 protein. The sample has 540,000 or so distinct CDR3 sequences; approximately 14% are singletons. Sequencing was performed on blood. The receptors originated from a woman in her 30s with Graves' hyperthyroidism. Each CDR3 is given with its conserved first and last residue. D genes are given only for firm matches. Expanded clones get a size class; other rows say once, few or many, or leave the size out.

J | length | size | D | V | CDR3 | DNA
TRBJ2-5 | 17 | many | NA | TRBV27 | CASSLRPAGENGETQYF | TGTGCCAGCAGTTTGCGGCCGGCAGGGGAGAACGGAGAGACCCAGTACTTC
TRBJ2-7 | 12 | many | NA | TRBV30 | CAWSAYPYEQYF | TGTGCCTGGAGTGCCTACCCCTACGAGCAGTACTTC
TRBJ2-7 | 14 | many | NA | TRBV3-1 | CASSQVPSVYEQYF | TGTGCCAGCAGCCAAGTCCCTAGCGTCTACGAGCAGTACTTC
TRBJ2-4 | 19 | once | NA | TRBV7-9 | CASSLVWGSSEGVKNIQYF | TGTGCCAGCAGCTTAGTGTGGGGCTCCTCAGAGGGGGTCAAAAACATTCAGTACTTC
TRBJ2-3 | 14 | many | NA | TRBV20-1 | CSAKPRQFTDTQYF | TGCAGTGCAAAACCAAGACAGTTCACAGATACGCAGTATTTT
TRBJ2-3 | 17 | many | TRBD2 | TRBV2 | CASTDLLGGRALDTQYF | TGTGCCAGCACCGATTTACTTGGGGGGAGGGCCCTCGATACGCAGTATTTT
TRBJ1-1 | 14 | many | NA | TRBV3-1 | CASSPHDSSTEAFF | TGTGCCAGCAGTCCTCACGACAGCTCCACTGAAGCTTTCTTT
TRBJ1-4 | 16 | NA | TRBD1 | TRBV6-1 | CASSELGDRGGEKLFF | TGTGCCAGCAGTGAACTTGGGGACAGGGGAGGAGAAAAACTGTTTTTT
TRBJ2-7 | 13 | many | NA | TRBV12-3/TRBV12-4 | CASSFFQGDEQYF | TGTGCCAGCAGTTTCTTTCAGGGTGACGAGCAGTACTTC
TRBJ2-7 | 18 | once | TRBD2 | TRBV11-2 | CASSLESGTSVNSYEQYF | TGTGCCAGCAGCTTAGAATCCGGGACTAGCGTTAACTCCTACGAGCAGTACTTC
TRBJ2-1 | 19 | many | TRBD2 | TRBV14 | CASSQPGTSGRLAYNEQFF | TGTGCCAGCAGCCAACCCGGGACTAGCGGGAGATTGGCCTACAATGAGCAGTTCTTC
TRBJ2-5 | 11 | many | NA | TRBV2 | CASSTGETQYF | TGTGCCAGCAGCACAGGGGAGACCCAGTACTTC
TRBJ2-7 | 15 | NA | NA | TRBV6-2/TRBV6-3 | CASSSRVPDPCEQYF | TGTGCCAGCAGTAGCCGGGTTCCCGACCCATGCGAGCAGTACTTC
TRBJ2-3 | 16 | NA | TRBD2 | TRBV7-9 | CASSALEAGGTDTQYF | TGTGCCAGCAGCGCGCTCGAAGCGGGGGGCACAGATACGCAGTATTTT
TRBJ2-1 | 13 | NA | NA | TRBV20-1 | CSVLPGSFHEQFF | TGCAGTGTTTTGCCAGGTTCCTTTCATGAGCAGTTCTTC
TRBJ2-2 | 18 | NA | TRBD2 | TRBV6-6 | CASSYSTSGSDNTGELFF | TGTGCCAGCAGTTACTCGACTAGCGGGAGTGACAACACCGGGGAGCTGTTTTTT
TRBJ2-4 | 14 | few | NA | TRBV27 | CARSPRGEANIQYF | TGTGCCAGGAGCCCCAGGGGGGAGGCGAACATTCAGTACTTC
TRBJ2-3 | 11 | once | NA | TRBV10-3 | CAISEADTQYF | TGTGCCATCAGTGAAGCTGATACGCAGTATTTT
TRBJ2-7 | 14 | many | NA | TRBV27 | CASSFSGRNYEQYF | TGTGCCAGCAGTTTCTCGGGACGGAACTACGAGCAGTACTTC
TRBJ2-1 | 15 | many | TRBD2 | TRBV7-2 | CASSFVAGGPNEQFF | TGTGCCAGCAGCTTTGTAGCGGGAGGGCCAAATGAGCAGTTCTTC
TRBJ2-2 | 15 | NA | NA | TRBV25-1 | CASSPMDSSHGELFF | TGTGCCAGCAGCCCCATGGACTCCAGCCACGGGGAGCTGTTTTTT
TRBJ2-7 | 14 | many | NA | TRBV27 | CASSATVSTYEQYF | TGTGCCAGCAGTGCGACAGTATCGACCTACGAGCAGTACTTC
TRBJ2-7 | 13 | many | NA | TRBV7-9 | CASSPTGSYEQYF | TGTGCCAGCAGCCCCACAGGGTCCTACGAGCAGTACTTC
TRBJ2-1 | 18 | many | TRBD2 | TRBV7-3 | CASSRIPTSGSSYNEQFF | TGTGCCAGCAGCCGAATCCCGACTAGCGGGAGCTCCTACAATGAGCAGTTCTTC
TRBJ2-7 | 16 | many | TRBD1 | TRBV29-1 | CSVEGPDRGSPYEQYF | TGCAGCGTTGAAGGCCCAGACAGGGGGAGCCCCTACGAGCAGTACTTC
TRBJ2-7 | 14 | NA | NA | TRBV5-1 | CASSLVGGWYEQYF | TGCGCCAGCAGCTTGGTTGGGGGGTGGTACGAGCAGTACTTC
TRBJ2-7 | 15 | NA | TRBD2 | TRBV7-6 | CASSQIAGDFYEQYF | TGTGCCAGCAGTCAAATAGCGGGGGATTTTTACGAGCAGTACTTC
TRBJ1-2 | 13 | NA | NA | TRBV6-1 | CASRPRGAYGYTF | TGTGCCAGCAGGCCACGGGGGGCGTATGGCTACACCTTC
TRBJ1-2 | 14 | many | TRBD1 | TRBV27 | CASTPKTGSIGYTF | TGTGCCAGCACACCCAAGACAGGGTCGATTGGCTACACCTTC
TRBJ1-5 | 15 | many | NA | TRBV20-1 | CSADTGDNPDQPQHF | TGCAGTGCCGACACGGGGGATAATCCCGATCAGCCCCAGCATTTT
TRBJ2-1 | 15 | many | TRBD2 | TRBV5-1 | CASSFSLAGVGEQFF | TGCGCCAGCAGCTTCTCTCTAGCGGGAGTAGGGGAGCAGTTCTTC
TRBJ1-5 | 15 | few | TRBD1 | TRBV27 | CASSLDRGTNQPQHF | TGTGCCAGCAGTTTAGACAGGGGTACCAATCAGCCCCAGCATTTT
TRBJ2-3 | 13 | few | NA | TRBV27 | CASSLNAGYTQYF | TGTGCCAGCAGTCTAAACGCTGGTTATACGCAGTATTTT
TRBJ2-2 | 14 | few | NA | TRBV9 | CASSRTQEAGELFF | TGTGCCAGCAGCCGGACACAAGAGGCCGGGGAGCTGTTTTTT
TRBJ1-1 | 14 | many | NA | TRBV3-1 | CASSQDATNTEAFF | TGTGCCAGCAGCCAAGACGCAACGAACACTGAAGCTTTCTTT
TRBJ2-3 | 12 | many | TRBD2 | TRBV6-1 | CATQAGADTQYF | TGTGCCACCCAAGCGGGAGCAGATACGCAGTATTTT
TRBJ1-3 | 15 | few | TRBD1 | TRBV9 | CASSSGQGYGNTIYF | TGTGCCAGCAGCTCCGGACAGGGATACGGAAACACCATATATTTT
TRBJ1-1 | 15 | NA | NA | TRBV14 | CASSNLRRGYTEAFF | TGTGCCAGCAGCAATCTACGTAGGGGATACACTGAAGCTTTCTTT
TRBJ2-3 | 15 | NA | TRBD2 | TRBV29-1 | CSVGGAGDPTDTQYF | TGCAGCGTTGGAGGGGCGGGGGATCCCACAGATACGCAGTATTTT
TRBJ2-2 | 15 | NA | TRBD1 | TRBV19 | CASGQGSSSTGELFF | TGTGCCAGCGGACAGGGTTCAAGTAGCACCGGGGAGCTGTTTTTT
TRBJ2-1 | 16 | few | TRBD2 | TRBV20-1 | CSARDPLGLAGVEQFF | TGCAGTGCTAGAGATCCCCTCGGACTAGCGGGAGTTGAGCAGTTCTTC
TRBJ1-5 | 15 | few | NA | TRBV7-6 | CASSLAENSNQPQHF | TGTGCCAGCAGCTTAGCGGAGAATAGCAATCAGCCCCAGCATTTT
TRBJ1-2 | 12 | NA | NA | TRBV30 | CAWSLKDYGYTF | TGTGCCTGGAGTTTAAAGGACTATGGCTACACCTTC
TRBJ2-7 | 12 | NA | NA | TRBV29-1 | CSVEEGRYVQYF | TGCAGCGTTGAAGAAGGCCGCTACGTGCAGTACTTC
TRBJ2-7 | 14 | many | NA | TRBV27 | CASSLRGEVYEQYF | TGTGCCAGCAGTTTAAGAGGGGAAGTCTACGAGCAGTACTTC
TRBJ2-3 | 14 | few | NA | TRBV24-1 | CATRPDSLTDTQYF | TGTGCCACCAGGCCCGACAGCCTCACAGATACGCAGTATTTT
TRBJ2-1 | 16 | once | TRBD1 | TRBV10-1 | CASSEGQGARYNEQFF | TGCGCCAGCAGTGAGGGCCAGGGGGCGCGGTACAATGAGCAGTTCTTC
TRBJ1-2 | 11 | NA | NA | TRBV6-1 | CASSGGHGYTF | TGTGCCAGCAGTGGAGGGCATGGCTACACCTTC
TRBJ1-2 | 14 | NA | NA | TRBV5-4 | CASSYSGTKYGYTF | TGTGCCAGCAGTTATTCCGGGACAAAGTATGGCTACACCTTC
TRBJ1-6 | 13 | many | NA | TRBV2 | CASSLGGGSPLHF | TGTGCCAGCAGTCTTGGGGGTGGGTCACCCCTCCACTTT
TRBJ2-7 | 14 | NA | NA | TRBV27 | CASIGTGARYEQYF | TGTGCCAGCATCGGGACGGGGGCTAGATACGAGCAGTACTTC
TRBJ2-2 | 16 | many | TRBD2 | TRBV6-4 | CASSARLAANTGELFF | TGTGCCAGCAGCGCCCGACTAGCGGCGAACACCGGGGAGCTGTTTTTT
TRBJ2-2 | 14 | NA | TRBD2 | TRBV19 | CASSREGFTGELFF | TGTGCCAGTAGTAGGGAGGGGTTCACCGGGGAGCTGTTTTTT